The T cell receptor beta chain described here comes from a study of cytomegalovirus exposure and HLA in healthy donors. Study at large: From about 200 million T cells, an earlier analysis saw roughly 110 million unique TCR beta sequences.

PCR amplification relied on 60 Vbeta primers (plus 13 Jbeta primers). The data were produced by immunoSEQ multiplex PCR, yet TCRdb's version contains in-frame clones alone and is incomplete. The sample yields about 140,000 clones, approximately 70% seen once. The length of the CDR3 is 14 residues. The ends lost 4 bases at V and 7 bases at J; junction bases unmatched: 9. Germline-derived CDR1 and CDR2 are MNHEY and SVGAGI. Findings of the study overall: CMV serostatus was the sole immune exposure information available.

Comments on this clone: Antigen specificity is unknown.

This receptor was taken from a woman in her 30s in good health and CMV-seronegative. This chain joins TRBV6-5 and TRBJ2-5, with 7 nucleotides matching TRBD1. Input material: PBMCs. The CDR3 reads CASSSRTGPGTQYF. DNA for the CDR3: TGTGCCAGCAGTTCGAGGACAGGTCCAGGGACCCAGTACTTC.